Many counts were recorded for the clone carrying this T cell receptor beta chain. Its antigen remains unidentified. The authors made cDNA by 5'RACE with 10-nucleotide random UMIs. Every sequencing run produced over 170 million TCR-beta sequences that came from 15-18 subjects. TCRdb passed the 5' RACE reads through MiXCR, listing each CDR3 protein once. The sample carries tens of thousands of distinct CDR3 sequences, under 10% recorded once. The sample belongs to a study of neurological immune-mediated disorders. Whole-study results and caveats: CDR3 amino acid sequences of expanded clones were not shared across subjects, a result suggesting private repertoires in all groups. The study found the most TCR clonal expansion in HTLV-1-associated myelopathy and the least in multiple sclerosis, below healthy controls.

CDR1 and CDR2 (germline): MNHEY, SMNVEV (reference sequence). CDR3 length equals 15 residues. V was trimmed by 6 bases and J by 1 base, leaving 15 bases between them. The sequence derives from a man aged 45 to 65 in good health. Material: PBMCs. The V call is TRBV27, the J call TRBJ1-1; D remains unclear. This CDR3 is CASRAPGIPNTEAFF. CDR3 coding DNA: TGTGCCAGCAGGGCTCCGGGAATCCCGAACACTGAAGCTTTCTTT.